The 8 T cell receptor beta chains below were found in one sample sequenced in a study of blood T cell repertoires in COVID-19. TCRdb's copy holds only in-frame clones and misses some; the assay was immunoSEQ multiplex PCR. Of 400,000 to 450,000 clones in the sample, 75% to 90% were seen once. The specimen was PBMCs or T cells enriched from blood (not recorded which). All receptors come from a man aged 25-40 years who had recovered from COVID-19.

V is TRBV11-2 and J is TRBJ2-3, with 7 positions matching TRBD1. CDR3 length equals 17 residues. Trimming removed 6 bases from V and 1 base from J; junction bases left unmatched: 13. Germline assignment: CDR1 SGHAT and CDR2 FQNNGV. CDR3 coding DNA: TGTGCCAGCAGAAATCCCGGTGACAGGGACCGCACAGATACGCAGTATTTT. It translates to CASRNPGDRDRTDTQYF. Combining the CDR3 with reference TRBV11-2 and TRBJ2-3 gives the whole variable domain EAGVAQSPRYKIIEKRQSVAFWCNPISGHATLYWYQQILGQGPKLLIQFQNNGVVDDSQLPKDRFSAERLKGVDSTLKIQPAKLEDSAVYLCASRNPGDRDRTDTQYFGPGTRLTVL.

The chain links TRBV3-1 (or the pseudogene TRBV3-2) to TRBJ2-1, with a weak D call TRBD2 (6 bases). The CDR3 spans 16 residues. The V end lost 4 bases, the J end lost 0 bases, and 13 bases lay between the germline ends. Looked up from germline, CDR1 is LGHDT and CDR2 is YNNKEL (reference sequence). The CDR3 region has the DNA TGTGCCAGCAGCCGAAAGGGCGGGATCTCCTACAATGAGCAGTTCTTC. Its translation: CASSRKGGISYNEQFF.

V usage is TRBV18 and J usage is TRBJ1-3, with D possibly being TRBD1 (6 bases). The length of the CDR3 is 15 residues. The germline V and J ends were trimmed by 3 bases and 0 bases, with 9 bases remaining between them. Germline assignment: CDR1 KGHSH and CDR2 LQKENI. In nucleotides, the CDR3 is TGTGCCAGCTCACCGTTGGGGGCCTCTGGAAACACCATATATTTT. Protein product: CASSPLGASGNTIYF.

CDR3 DNA sequence: TGCGCCAGCAGCTTCGGAGGGCTGGGCTACGAGCAGTACTTC. Its protein product is CASSFGGLGYEQYF. The J gene is TRBJ2-7, the V gene TRBV5-1; D perhaps matches TRBD2 (6 bases). The germline V gene encodes CDR1 SGHRS and CDR2 YFSETQ. V dropped 2 bases and J dropped 3 bases, with 12 bases sitting between them. The CDR3 is 14 amino acids.

This clone was picked up one time. V and J are TRBV7-8 and TRBJ2-7; 9 bases line up with TRBD2. Germline CDR1 is SGHVS and CDR2 is FQNEAQ. This CDR3 contains 12 residues. With V trimmed by 3 bases and J by 12 bases, 6 bases remained unmatched. CDR3 region: CASSLDLAGRYF. The CDR3 region has the DNA TGTGCCAGCAGCTTGGATCTAGCGGGGAGGTACTTC.

This clone was picked up one time. This rearrangement joins TRBV12-3 or TRBV12-4 to TRBJ2-5; no clear D. V shed 3 bases and J shed 3 bases, with 8 bases lying between them. The CDR3 sequence is 13 residues long. The CDR3 DNA reads as TGTGCCAGCAGTTTTGCTAGAAAAGAGACCCAGTACTTC. This translates into CASSFARKETQYF.

V usage is TRBV7-9 and J usage is TRBJ2-7; perhaps TRBD2 as D (6 bases). Trimming removed 4 bases from V and 2 bases from J, with 12 bases in between. CDR1 and CDR2 (germline): SEHNR, FQNEAQ (reference sequence). The CDR3 spans 14 residues. As DNA, the CDR3 is TGTGCCAGCAGCTCTAGGACTATTACCTACGAGCAGTACTTC. Its translation is CASSSRTITYEQYF.

The rearrangement joins TRBV29-1 to TRBJ1-2, with D possibly matching TRBD1 (6 bases). CDR1 is SQVTM and CDR2 is ANQGSEA in the germline V gene. This CDR3 contains 13 residues. The V and J ends lost 2 bases and 1 base respectively, with 8 bases between them. The CDR3 protein is CSVEYRDNYGYTF. CDR3 sequence (DNA): TGCAGCGTTGAATACAGGGATAACTATGGCTACACCTTC.